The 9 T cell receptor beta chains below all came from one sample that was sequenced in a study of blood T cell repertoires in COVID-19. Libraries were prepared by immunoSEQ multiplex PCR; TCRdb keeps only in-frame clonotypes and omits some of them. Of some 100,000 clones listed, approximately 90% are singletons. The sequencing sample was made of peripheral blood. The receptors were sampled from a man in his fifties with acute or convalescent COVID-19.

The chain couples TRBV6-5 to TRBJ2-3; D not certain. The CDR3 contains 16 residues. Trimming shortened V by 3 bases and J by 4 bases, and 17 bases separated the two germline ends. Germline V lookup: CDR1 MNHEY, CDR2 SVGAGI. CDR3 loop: CASSYSQPGVPDTQYF. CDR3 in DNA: TGTGCCAGCAGTTATAGTCAACCCGGAGTCCCAGATACGCAGTATTTT.

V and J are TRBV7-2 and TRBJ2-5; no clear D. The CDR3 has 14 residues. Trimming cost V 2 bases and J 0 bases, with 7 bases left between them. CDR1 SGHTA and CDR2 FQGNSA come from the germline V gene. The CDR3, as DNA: TGTGCCAGCAGCTTAAGCAATTACCAAGAGACCCAGTACTTC. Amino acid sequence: CASSLSNYQETQYF.

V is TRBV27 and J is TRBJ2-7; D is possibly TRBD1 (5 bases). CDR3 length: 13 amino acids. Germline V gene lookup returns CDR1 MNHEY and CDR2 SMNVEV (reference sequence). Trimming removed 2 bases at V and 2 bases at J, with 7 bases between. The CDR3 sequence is CASSLQGTYEQYF. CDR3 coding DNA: TGTGCCAGCAGTTTACAGGGAACCTACGAGCAGTACTTC.

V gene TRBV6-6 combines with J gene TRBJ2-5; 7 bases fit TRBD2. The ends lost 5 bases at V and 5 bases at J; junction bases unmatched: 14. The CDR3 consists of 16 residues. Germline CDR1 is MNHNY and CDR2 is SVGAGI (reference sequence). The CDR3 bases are TGTGCCAGCAGTACGCCGCTAGCGCTGGGGGGGGAGACCCAGTACTTC. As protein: CASSTPLALGGETQYF.

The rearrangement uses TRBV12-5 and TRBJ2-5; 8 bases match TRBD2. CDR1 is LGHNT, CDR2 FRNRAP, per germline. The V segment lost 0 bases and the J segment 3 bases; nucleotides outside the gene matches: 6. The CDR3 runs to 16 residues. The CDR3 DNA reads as TGTGCTAGTGGTTTGGTACTTAGCGGGGAAAAAGAGACCCAGTACTTC. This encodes CASGLVLSGEKETQYF.

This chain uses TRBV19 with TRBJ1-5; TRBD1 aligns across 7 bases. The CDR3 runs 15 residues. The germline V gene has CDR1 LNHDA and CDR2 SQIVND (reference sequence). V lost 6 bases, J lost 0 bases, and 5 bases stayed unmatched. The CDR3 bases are TGTGCCAGTAGCCTTACAGGGGCTAGCAATCAGCCCCAGCATTTT. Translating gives CASSLTGASNQPQHF.

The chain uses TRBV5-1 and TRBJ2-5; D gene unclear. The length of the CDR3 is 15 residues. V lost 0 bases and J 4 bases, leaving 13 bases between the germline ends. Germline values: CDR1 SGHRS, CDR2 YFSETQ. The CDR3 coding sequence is TGCGCCAGCAGCTTGGCCTCAGGCCCCCCAGAGACCCAGTACTTC. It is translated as CASSLASGPPETQYF. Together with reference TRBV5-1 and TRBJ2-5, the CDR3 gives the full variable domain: KAGVTQTPRYLIKTRGQQVTLSCSPISGHRSVSWYQQTPGQGLQFLFEYFSETQRNKGNFPGRFSGRQFSNSRSEMNVSTLELGDSALYLCASSLASGPPETQYFGPGTRLLVL.

This CDR3 is CASSRWGGGQYF. As DNA, the CDR3 is TGTGCCAGCAGTAGATGGGGCGGCGGGCAGTACTTC. The chain combines TRBV12-3 or TRBV12-4 with TRBJ2-7; possible D gene TRBD1, 5 bases. The length of the CDR3 is 12 residues. Trimming left V 5 bases short and J 9 bases short, with 14 bases between.

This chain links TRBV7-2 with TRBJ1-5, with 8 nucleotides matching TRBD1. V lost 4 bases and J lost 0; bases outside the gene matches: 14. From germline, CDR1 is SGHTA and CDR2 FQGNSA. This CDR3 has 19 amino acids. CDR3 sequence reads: CASSSGNRGSGYSNQPQHF. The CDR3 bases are TGTGCCAGCAGCTCGGGGAACAGGGGGTCAGGATATAGCAATCAGCCCCAGCATTTT.